The 12 T cell receptor beta chains listed next were all sequenced from one sample in a study of cytomegalovirus exposure and HLA in healthy donors. The PCR employed 60 Vbeta primers together with 13 Jbeta primers. Assay: immunoSEQ multiplex PCR; the TCRdb copy retains only in-frame clones and omits some. The sample holds around 150,000 clones, 80% seen once. Material: PBMCs. All receptors derive from a male donor in good health and CMV-seronegative.

J is TRBJ1-5 and V is TRBV5-6; 7 nucleotides match TRBD1. The CDR3 contains 14 residues. Germline V gene data show CDR1 as SGHDT and CDR2 as YYEEEE. With 3 bases clipped from V and 4 bases from J, the junction kept 4 bases outside the gene matches. As DNA, the CDR3 is TGTGCCAGCAGCTCGCTACAGGGGAATCAGCCCCAGCATTTT. Translated: CASSSLQGNQPQHF.

The chain is built from TRBV4-2 and TRBJ2-2; tentative D call: TRBD1 (6 bases). The CDR3 length is 14 residues. CDR1 is LGHNA, CDR2 YNFKEQ, per germline. Trimming cost V 3 bases and J 7 bases, with 12 bases left between them. For the CDR3, the DNA is TGTGCCAGCAGCCAGTTACAGGGCGGCGGGGAGCTGTTTTTT. Amino acid sequence: CASSQLQGGGELFF.

CDR3 amino acids: CASSQDYGIGENEQYF. The CDR3 bases are TGCGCCAGCAGCCAAGATTACGGCATCGGAGAAAACGAGCAGTACTTC. The chain employs TRBV4-3 and TRBJ2-7; D is uncertain. This CDR3 is built from 16 residues. Trimming removed 0 bases from V and 5 bases from J, with 17 bases in between. CDR1 LGHNA and CDR2 YSLEER come from the germline V gene.

The chain carries TRBV28 and TRBJ1-1; maybe TRBD1 (5 bases). CDR3 length equals 16 residues. The germline V gene encodes CDR1 MDHEN and CDR2 SYDVKM. Trimming cost V 3 bases and J 2 bases, with 16 bases left between them. As DNA, the CDR3 is TGTGCCAGCAGTTTCCCCGCCGGGGGTTTCAACACTGAAGCTTTCTTT. Protein: CASSFPAGGFNTEAFF.

The J gene is TRBJ2-3, the V gene TRBV9; no clear D gene. The CDR3 runs 13 residues. Looked up from germline, CDR1 is SGDLS and CDR2 is YYNGEE. The germline V and J ends were trimmed by 0 bases and 8 bases, with 10 bases remaining between them. CDR3 residues: CASSVDISSTQYF. The CDR3 DNA is TGTGCCAGCAGCGTAGATATTAGCAGTACGCAGTATTTT.

The rearrangement links TRBV5-1 to TRBJ2-5, with D unresolved. Trimming removed 5 bases from V and 3 bases from J, with 8 bases in between. Germline values: CDR1 SGHRS, CDR2 YFSETQ. The CDR3 totals 12 residues. CDR3 nucleotides: TGCGCCAGCAGAAGCGAGGAAGAGACCCAGTACTTC. This translates into CASRSEEETQYF.

The chain links TRBV29-1 to TRBJ1-2; D is unclear. V lost 6 bases to trimming and J lost 6 bases, with 11 bases between them. The CDR3 spans 11 residues. CDR1 SQVTM and CDR2 ANQGSEA come from the germline V gene. The CDR3 here is CSVGVRNGYTF. The CDR3 nucleotides are TGCAGCGTCGGAGTTAGGAATGGCTACACCTTC. The variable domain in full, completed from reference TRBV29-1 and TRBJ1-2, reads SAVISQKPSRDICQRGTSLTIQCQVDSQVTMMFWYRQQPGQSLTLIATANQGSEATYESGFVIDKFPISRPNLTFSTLTVSNMSPEDSSIYLCSVGVRNGYTFGSGTRLTVV.

This chain links TRBV5-6 with TRBJ1-2; no clear D gene. The V gene lost 7 bases and the J gene lost 6 bases, with 10 bases spanning the gap. This CDR3 is built from 11 residues. Looked up from germline, CDR1 is SGHDT and CDR2 is YYEEEE. The CDR3: CASAREHGYTF. In nucleotides, the CDR3 is TGTGCCAGCGCCCGCGAACATGGCTACACCTTC. Together with reference TRBV5-6 and TRBJ1-2, the CDR3 gives the full variable domain: DAGVTQSPTHLIKTRGQQVTLRCSPKSGHDTVSWYQQALGQGPQFIFQYYEEEERQRGNFPDRFSGHQFPNYSSELNVNALLLGDSALYLCASAREHGYTFGSGTRLTVV.

The J gene is TRBJ2-7, the V gene TRBV5-5; possibly TRBD1 for D (5 bases). Germline V gene sequence: CDR1 SGHKS, CDR2 YYEKEE (reference sequence). This CDR3 has 15 residues. Trimming removed 4 bases from V and 2 bases from J, with 16 bases in between. This CDR3 is CASSQPQGIAYEQYF. The CDR3, as DNA: TGTGCCAGCAGCCAGCCCCAGGGAATCGCCTACGAGCAGTACTTC.

As to this clone: The sample holds other DNA sequences that translate to the same CDR3. The chain combines TRBV7-9 with TRBJ1-1; D gene uncertain. CDR3 length: 15 amino acids. Looked up from germline, CDR1 is SEHNR and CDR2 is FQNEAQ (reference sequence). The V end was cut by 1 base, the J end by 0 bases, with 9 bases between. CDR3 in amino acids: CASSLDLFLNTEAFF. CDR3 coding DNA: TGTGCCAGCAGCTTAGATCTCTTTTTGAACACTGAAGCTTTCTTT.

This chain connects TRBV9 to TRBJ2-5; 8 nucleotides match TRBD2. The DNA end lines up better with TRBJ2-7; the J call may be wrong. This CDR3 contains 15 residues. Per the germline V gene, CDR1 is SGDLS and CDR2 is YYNGEE. The CDR3 DNA reads TGTGCCAGCAGCGTGGAAGCGGGGGTCTCCTACGAGCAGTACTTC. It translates to CASSVEAGVSYEQYF.

This clone was found a few times. CDR3 sequence: CASSLDSQPQHF. The CDR3 coding sequence is TGTGCCAGCAGCTTAGATAGTCAGCCCCAGCATTTT. The gene calls are TRBV7-2 and TRBJ1-5; no definite D call. The CDR3 totals 12 residues. V was cut by 1 base and J by 6 bases, with 4 bases left in between. Germline CDR1 reads SGHTA; CDR2 reads FQGNSA.